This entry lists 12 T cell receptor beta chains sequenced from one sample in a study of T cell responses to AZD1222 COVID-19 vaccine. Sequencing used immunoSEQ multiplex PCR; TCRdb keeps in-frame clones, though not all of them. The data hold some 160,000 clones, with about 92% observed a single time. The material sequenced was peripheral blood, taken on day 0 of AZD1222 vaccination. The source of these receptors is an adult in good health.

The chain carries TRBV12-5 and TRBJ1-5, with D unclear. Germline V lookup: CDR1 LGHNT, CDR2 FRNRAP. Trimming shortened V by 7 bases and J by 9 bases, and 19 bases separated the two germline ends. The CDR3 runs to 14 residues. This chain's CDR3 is CASVFDGTKWPQHF. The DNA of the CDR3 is TGTGCTAGTGTCTTTGACGGTACCAAGTGGCCCCAGCATTTT.

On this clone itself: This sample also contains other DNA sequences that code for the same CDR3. The CDR3 here is CASSLGGGTDTQYF. The CDR3 nucleotides read TGTGCCAGCAGCTTGGGAGGGGGCACAGATACGCAGTATTTT. This sequence joins TRBV5-4 and TRBJ2-3; D assignment may be TRBD1 or TRBD2 (5 bases each). V was clipped by 0 bases and J by 1 base, with 6 bases between them. The CDR3 sequence is 14 residues long. Per the germline V gene, CDR1 is SGHNT and CDR2 is YYREEE (reference sequence). The full variable domain, with the rest looked up from reference TRBV5-4 and TRBJ2-3, is ETGVTQSPTHLIKTRGQQVTLRCSSQSGHNTVSWYQQALGQGPQFIFQYYREEENGRGNFPPRFSGLQFPNYSSELNVNALELDDSALYLCASSLGGGTDTQYFGPGTRLTVL.

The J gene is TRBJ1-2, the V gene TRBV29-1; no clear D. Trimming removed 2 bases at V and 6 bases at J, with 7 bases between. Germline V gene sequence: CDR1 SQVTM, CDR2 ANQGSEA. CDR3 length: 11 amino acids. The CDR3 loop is CSVETDNGYTF. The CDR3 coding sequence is TGCAGCGTTGAAACAGATAATGGCTACACCTTC.

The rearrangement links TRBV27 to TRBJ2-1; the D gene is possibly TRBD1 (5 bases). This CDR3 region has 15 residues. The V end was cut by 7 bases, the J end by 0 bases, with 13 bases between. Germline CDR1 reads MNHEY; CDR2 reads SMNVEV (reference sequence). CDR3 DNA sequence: TGTGCCAGCACAAGAACAGGTGACTCCTACAATGAGCAGTTCTTC. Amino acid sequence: CASTRTGDSYNEQFF.

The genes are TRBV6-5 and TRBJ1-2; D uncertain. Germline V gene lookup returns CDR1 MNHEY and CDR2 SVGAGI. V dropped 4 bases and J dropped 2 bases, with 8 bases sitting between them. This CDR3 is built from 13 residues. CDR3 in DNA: TGTGCCAGCAGTTTCGACGGCAACTATGGCTACACCTTC. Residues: CASSFDGNYGYTF.

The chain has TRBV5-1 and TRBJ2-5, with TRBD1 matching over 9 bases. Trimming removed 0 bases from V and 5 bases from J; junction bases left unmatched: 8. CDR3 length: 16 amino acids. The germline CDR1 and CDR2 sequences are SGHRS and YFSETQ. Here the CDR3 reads CASSLAQQGAGETQYF. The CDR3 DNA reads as TGCGCCAGCAGCTTGGCACAACAGGGGGCTGGTGAGACCCAGTACTTC. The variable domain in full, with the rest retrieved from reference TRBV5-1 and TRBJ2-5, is KAGVTQTPRYLIKTRGQQVTLSCSPISGHRSVSWYQQTPGQGLQFLFEYFSETQRNKGNFPGRFSGRQFSNSRSEMNVSTLELGDSALYLCASSLAQQGAGETQYFGPGTRLLVL.

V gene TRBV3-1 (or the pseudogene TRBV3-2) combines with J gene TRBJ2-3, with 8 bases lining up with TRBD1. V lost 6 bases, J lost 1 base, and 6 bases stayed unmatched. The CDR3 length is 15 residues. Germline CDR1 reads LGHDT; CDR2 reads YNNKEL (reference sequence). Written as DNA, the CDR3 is TGTGCCAGCAGAGAGAGACAGGGGCGCACAGATACGCAGTATTTT. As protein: CASRERQGRTDTQYF.

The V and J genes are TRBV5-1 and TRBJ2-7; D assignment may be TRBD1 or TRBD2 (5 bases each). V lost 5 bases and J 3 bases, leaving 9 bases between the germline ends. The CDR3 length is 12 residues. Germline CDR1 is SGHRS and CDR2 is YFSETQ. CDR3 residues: CASRGDRYEQYF. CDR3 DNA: TGCGCCAGCAGGGGGGATCGCTACGAGCAGTACTTC. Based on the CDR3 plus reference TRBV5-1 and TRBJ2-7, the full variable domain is KAGVTQTPRYLIKTRGQQVTLSCSPISGHRSVSWYQQTPGQGLQFLFEYFSETQRNKGNFPGRFSGRQFSNSRSEMNVSTLELGDSALYLCASRGDRYEQYFGPGTRLTVT.

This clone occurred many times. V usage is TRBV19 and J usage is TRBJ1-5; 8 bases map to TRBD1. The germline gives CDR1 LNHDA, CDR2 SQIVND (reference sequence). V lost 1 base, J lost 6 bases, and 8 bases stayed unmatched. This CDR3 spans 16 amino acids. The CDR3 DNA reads TGTGCCAGTAGTATAGGGGGACAGGTGAAGGGTCAGCCCCAGCATTTT. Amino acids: CASSIGGQVKGQPQHF. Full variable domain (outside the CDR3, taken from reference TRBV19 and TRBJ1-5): DGGITQSPKYLFRKEGQNVTLSCEQNLNHDAMYWYRQDPGQGLRLIYYSQIVNDFQKGDIAEGYSVSREKKESFPLTVTSAQKNPTAFYLCASSIGGQVKGQPQHFGDGTRLSIL.

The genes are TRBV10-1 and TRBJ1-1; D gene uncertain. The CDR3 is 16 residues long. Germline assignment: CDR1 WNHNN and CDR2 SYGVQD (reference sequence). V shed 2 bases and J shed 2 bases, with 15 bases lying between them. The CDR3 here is CASSEPQTYLNTEAFF. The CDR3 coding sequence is TGCGCCAGCAGTGAGCCCCAGACTTATCTTAACACTGAAGCTTTCTTT.

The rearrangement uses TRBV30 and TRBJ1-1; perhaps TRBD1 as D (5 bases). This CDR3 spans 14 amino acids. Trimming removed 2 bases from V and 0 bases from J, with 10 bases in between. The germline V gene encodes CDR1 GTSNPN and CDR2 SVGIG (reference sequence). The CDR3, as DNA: TGTGCCTGGAGTCGGGACGAGATGAACACTGAAGCTTTCTTT. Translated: CAWSRDEMNTEAFF.

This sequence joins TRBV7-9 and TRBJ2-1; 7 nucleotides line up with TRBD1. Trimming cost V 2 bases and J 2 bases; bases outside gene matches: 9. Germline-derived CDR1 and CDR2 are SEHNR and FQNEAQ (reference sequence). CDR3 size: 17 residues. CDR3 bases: TGTGCCAGCAGCTTAATTCGGGGACAGAGGGCCTACAATGAGCAGTTCTTC. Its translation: CASSLIRGQRAYNEQFF.